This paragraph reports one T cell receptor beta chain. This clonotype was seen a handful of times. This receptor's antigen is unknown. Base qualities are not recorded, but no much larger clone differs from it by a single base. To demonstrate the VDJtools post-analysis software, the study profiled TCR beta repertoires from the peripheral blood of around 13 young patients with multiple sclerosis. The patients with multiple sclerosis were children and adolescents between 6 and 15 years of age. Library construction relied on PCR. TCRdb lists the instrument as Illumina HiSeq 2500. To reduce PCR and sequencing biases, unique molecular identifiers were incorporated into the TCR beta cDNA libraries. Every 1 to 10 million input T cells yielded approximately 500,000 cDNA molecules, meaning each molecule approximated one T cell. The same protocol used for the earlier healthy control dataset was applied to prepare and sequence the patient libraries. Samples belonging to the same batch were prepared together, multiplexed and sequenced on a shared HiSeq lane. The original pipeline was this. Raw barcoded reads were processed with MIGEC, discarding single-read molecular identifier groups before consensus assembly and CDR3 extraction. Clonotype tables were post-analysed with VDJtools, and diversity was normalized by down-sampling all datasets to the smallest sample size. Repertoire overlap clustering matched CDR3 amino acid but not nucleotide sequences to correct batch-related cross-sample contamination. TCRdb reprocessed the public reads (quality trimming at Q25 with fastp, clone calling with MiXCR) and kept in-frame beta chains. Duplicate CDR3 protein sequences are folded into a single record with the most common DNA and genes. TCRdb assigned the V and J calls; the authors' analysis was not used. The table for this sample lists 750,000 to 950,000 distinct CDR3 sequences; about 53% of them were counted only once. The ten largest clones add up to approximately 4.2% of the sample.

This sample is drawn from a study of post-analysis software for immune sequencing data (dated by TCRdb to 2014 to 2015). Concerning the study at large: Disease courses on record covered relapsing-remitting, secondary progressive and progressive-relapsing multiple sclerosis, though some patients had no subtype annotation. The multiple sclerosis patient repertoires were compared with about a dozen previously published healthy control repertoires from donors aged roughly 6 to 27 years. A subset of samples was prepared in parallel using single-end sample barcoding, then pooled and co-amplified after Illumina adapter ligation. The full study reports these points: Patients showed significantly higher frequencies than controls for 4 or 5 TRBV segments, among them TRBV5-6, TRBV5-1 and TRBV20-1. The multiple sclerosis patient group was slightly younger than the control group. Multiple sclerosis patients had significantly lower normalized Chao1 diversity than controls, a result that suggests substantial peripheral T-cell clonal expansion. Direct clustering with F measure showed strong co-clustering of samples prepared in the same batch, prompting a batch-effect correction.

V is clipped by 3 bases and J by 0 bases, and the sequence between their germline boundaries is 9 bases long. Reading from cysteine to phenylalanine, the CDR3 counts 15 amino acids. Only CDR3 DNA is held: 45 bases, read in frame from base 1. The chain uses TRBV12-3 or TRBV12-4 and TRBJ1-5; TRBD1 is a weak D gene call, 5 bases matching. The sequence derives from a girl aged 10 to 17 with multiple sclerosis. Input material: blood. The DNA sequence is TGTGCCAGCAGTTTTGCGGGGGATAGCAATCAGCCCCAGCATTTT. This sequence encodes CASSFAGDSNQPQHF.